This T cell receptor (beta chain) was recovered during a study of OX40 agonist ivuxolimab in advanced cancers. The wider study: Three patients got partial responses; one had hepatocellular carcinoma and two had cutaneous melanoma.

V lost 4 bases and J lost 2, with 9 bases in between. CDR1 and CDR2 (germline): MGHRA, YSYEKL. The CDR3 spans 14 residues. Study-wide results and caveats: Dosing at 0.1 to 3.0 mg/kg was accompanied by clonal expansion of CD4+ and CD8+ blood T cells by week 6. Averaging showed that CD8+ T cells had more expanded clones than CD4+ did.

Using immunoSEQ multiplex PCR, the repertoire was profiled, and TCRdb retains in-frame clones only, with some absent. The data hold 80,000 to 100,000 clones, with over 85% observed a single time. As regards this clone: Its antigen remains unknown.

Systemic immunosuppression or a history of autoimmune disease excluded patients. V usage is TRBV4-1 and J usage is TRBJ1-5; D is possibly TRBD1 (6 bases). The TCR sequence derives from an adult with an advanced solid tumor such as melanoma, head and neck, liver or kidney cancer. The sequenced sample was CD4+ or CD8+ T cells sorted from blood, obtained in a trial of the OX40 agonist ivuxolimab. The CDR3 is CASSPRQGNQPQHF. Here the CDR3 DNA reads TGCGCCAGCAGCCCGAGACAGGGCAATCAGCCCCAGCATTTT.